The 29 T cell receptor beta chains presented below share a single source sample, sequenced in a study of T cells in Graves' hyperthyroidism and ophthalmopathy. RNA transcripts yielded amplified TCR beta CDR3 regions. Initially, a first-round RT-PCR of the TCR CDR3 employed the HTBI primer set. Via MiXCR, TCRdb re-called the multiplex PCR reads, giving one row per CDR3 protein. In the table there are about 600,000 distinct CDR3 sequences, about a sixth of which are singletons. Sequencing was done on a sample of blood. The receptors derive from a woman in her forties with Graves' ophthalmopathy.

This clonotype occurred a few times. The chain has TRBV7-8 and TRBJ2-2, with 11 bases fitting TRBD1. J was trimmed by 4 bases and V by 5 bases; bases with no gene match: 6. Per the germline V gene, CDR1 is SGHVS and CDR2 is FQNEAQ. CDR3 length: 16 amino acids. This chain's CDR3 is CASSVDRGQGTGELFF. CDR3 nucleotides: TGTGCCAGCAGCGTGGACAGGGGGCAGGGCACCGGGGAGCTGTTTTTT.

This clonotype turned up a few times. The chain links TRBV20-1 to TRBJ1-4, with no clear D. CDR3 size: 14 residues. V lost 3 bases and J 4 bases, leaving 12 bases between the germline ends. Germline V lookup: CDR1 DFQATT, CDR2 SNEGSKA (reference sequence). The CDR3 protein is CSASPAGLNEKLFF. CDR3 DNA sequence: TGCAGTGCTAGTCCGGCAGGCCTTAATGAAAAACTGTTTTTT.

The V gene is TRBV7-9, the J gene TRBJ1-1, with D uncertain. The CDR3 sequence is 16 residues long. Germline V lookup: CDR1 SEHNR, CDR2 FQNEAQ (reference sequence). The V end lost 7 bases, the J end lost 0 bases, and 18 bases lay between the germline ends. The CDR3 region has the DNA TGTGCCAGCAACATAGGGAGTGGACGGATGAACACTGAAGCTTTCTTT. This encodes CASNIGSGRMNTEAFF.

Ten or more counts support this clonotype. The chain combines TRBV5-1 with TRBJ2-2; no firm D call. The CDR3 extends over 15 amino acids. Looked up from germline, CDR1 is SGHRS and CDR2 is YFSETQ. Trimming stripped 0 bases from V and 3 bases from J, with 9 bases between. The CDR3 sequence: CASSLEGWDTGELFF. The CDR3 nucleotides read TGCGCCAGCAGCTTGGAGGGATGGGACACCGGGGAGCTGTTTTTT.

This clonotype came up once. The chain couples TRBV6-2 or TRBV6-3 to TRBJ2-7; weak D call: TRBD2 (7 bases). CDR3 length equals 13 residues. Trimming removed 10 bases at V and 2 bases at J, with 15 bases between. Germline V CDR1 and CDR2: MNHEY, SVGEGT. CDR3 sequence: CATLGGGPYEQYF. The CDR3 bases are TGTGCCACCTTAGGCGGGGGCCCCTACGAGCAGTACTTC.

This clonotype was counted ten times or more. This chain connects TRBV20-1 to TRBJ2-2; D is uncertain. Deletions cut 6 bases from V and 4 bases from J, with 15 bases between. The CDR3 is 14 residues long. The germline gives CDR1 DFQATT, CDR2 SNEGSKA (reference sequence). CDR3 residues: CSATTAGFTGELFF. For the CDR3, the DNA is TGCAGTGCCACCACGGCAGGCTTCACCGGGGAGCTGTTTTTT.

This clonotype was observed at least ten times. V usage is TRBV3-1 and J usage is TRBJ1-1, with 9 bases matching TRBD1. Germline V lookup: CDR1 LGHDT, CDR2 YNNKEL (reference sequence). The CDR3 extends over 15 amino acids. J lost 5 bases, V lost 3 bases, and 7 bases had no gene match. The CDR3 sequence: CASSHWGTGRTEAFF. CDR3 nucleotides: TGTGCCAGCAGCCATTGGGGGACAGGGAGGACTGAAGCTTTCTTT.

The V call is TRBV25-1, the J call TRBJ2-1; the D gene is possibly TRBD2 (5 bases). The V gene lost 6 bases and the J gene lost 0 bases, with 24 bases spanning the gap. The CDR3 contains 19 residues. From germline, CDR1 is MGHDK and CDR2 SYGVNS. The CDR3: CASSPIWTGLHPSYNEQFF. The DNA of the CDR3 is TGTGCCAGCAGCCCCATATGGACTGGGCTGCACCCCTCCTACAATGAGCAGTTCTTC. Together with reference TRBV25-1 and TRBJ2-1, the CDR3 gives the full variable domain: EADIYQTPRYLVIGTGKKITLECSQTMGHDKMYWYQQDPGMELHLIHYSYGVNSTEKGDLSSESTVSRIRTEHFPLTLESARPSHTSQYLCASSPIWTGLHPSYNEQFFGPGTRLTVL.

This clonotype was recorded a few times. V and J are TRBV6-2 or TRBV6-3 and TRBJ2-6, with D maybe TRBD2 (5 bases). CDR1 is MNHEY and CDR2 is SVGEGT in the germline V gene. The V end was cut by 5 bases, the J end by 0 bases, with 14 bases between. The CDR3 spans 17 residues. Here the CDR3 reads CASSLTRENSGANVLTF. CDR3 DNA: TGTGCCAGCAGTCTGACAAGGGAGAACTCTGGGGCCAACGTCCTGACTTTC.

This clonotype was seen many times. V and J are TRBV2 and TRBJ2-7; D is uncertain. This CDR3 is built from 12 residues. CDR1 is SNHLY and CDR2 is FYNNEI in the germline V gene. The V end was cut by 6 bases, the J end by 1 base, with 7 bases between. CDR3 amino acids: CASSYTSYEQYF. CDR3 DNA: TGTGCCAGCAGCTATACATCCTACGAGCAGTACTTC. The full variable domain, rest sourced from reference TRBV2 and TRBJ2-7, is EPEVTQTPSHQVTQMGQEVILRCVPISNHLYFYWYRQILGQKVEFLVSFYNNEISEKSEIFDDQFSVERPDGSNFTLKIRSTKLEDSAMYFCASSYTSYEQYFGPGTRLTVT.

The chain joins TRBV3-1 to TRBJ1-2; 10 bases line up with TRBD1. Germline lookup yields CDR1 LGHDT and CDR2 YNNKEL (reference sequence). This CDR3 has 16 residues. V lost 1 base, J lost 8 bases, and 10 bases stayed unmatched. CDR3 sequence (DNA): TGTGCCAGCAGCCAAGGCAGGGGACAGGGGACCCTAGGCTACACCTTC. Amino acids: CASSQGRGQGTLGYTF.

The V and J genes are TRBV9 and TRBJ1-1; D remains unclear. The V end lost 0 bases, the J end lost 2 bases, and 5 bases lay between the germline ends. The CDR3 runs to 13 residues. From germline, CDR1 is SGDLS and CDR2 YYNGEE. CDR3 residues: CASSVEHNTEAFF. The CDR3 nucleotides read TGTGCCAGCAGCGTAGAACATAACACTGAAGCTTTCTTT.

The chain combines TRBV10-3 with TRBJ1-3, with D perhaps TRBD1 (6 bases). This CDR3 spans 15 amino acids. Trimming cost V 6 bases and J 0 bases, with 12 bases left between them. The germline V gene has CDR1 ENHRY and CDR2 SYGVKD. CDR3 DNA: TGTGCCATCAGCGGGGGGGCCTACTCTGGAAACACCATATATTTT. This sequence encodes CAISGGAYSGNTIYF.

With regard to this clonotype: An end of the junction does not agree with germline; a read error may underlie this. V and J are TRBV7-7 and TRBJ2-7, with TRBD2 matching over 9 bases. Germline values: CDR1 SSHAT, CDR2 FNYEAQ (reference sequence). The CDR3 is 14 amino acids. This CDR3 is CASSLGGTSHEQYF. The CDR3 DNA follows: TGTGCTAGCAGCTTAGGAGGGACTAGCCACGAGCAGTACTTC.

The chain is built from TRBV10-2 and TRBJ1-2; D is perhaps TRBD1 (5 bases). Germline CDR1 WSHSY, CDR2 SAAADI. V was clipped by 8 bases and J by 2 bases, with 9 bases between them. The CDR3 extends over 12 amino acids. The CDR3 nucleotides read TGCGCCAGCGGGGACCCGAACTATGGCTACACCTTC. This gives the protein CASGDPNYGYTF.

This clonotype has a count of ten or more. The rearrangement uses TRBV7-2 and TRBJ2-7; 14 nucleotides match TRBD2. This CDR3 comprises 17 residues. The J segment lost 4 bases and the V segment lost 6 bases, leaving 11 bases of the junction unmatched. CDR1 is SGHTA and CDR2 is FQGNSA in the germline V gene. The CDR3 loop is CASSFTGTSGGRYEQYF. The CDR3 coding sequence is TGTGCCAGCAGTTTTACCGGGACTAGCGGGGGAAGATACGAGCAGTACTTC.

This clonotype was found many times. This chain joins TRBV27 and TRBJ1-2; 9 bases map to TRBD1. CDR1 is MNHEY, CDR2 SMNVEV, per germline (reference sequence). The CDR3 has 14 residues. V lost 6 bases and J lost 4; bases outside the gene matches: 6. The CDR3 sequence: CASRGTGILYGYTF. CDR3 nucleotides: TGTGCCAGCAGGGGGACAGGGATCCTCTATGGCTACACCTTC.

This clonotype was detected many times. The rearrangement uses TRBV28 and TRBJ2-3; unclear D gene. This CDR3 contains 13 residues. V was trimmed by 5 bases and J by 7 bases, leaving 13 bases between them. Germline CDR1 and CDR2: MDHEN and SYDVKM. CDR3 nucleotide sequence: TGTGCCAGCAGTCATCACAGCGATCATACGCAGTATTTT. Translation: CASSHHSDHTQYF.

The table lists this clonotype with many counts. The CDR3: CASSLKVQTDTQYF. Written as DNA, the CDR3 is TGTGCCAGCAGTTTAAAGGTACAGACAGATACGCAGTATTTT. The chain uses TRBV12-3 or TRBV12-4 and TRBJ2-3, with D unclear. V was clipped by 2 bases and J by 3 bases, with 9 bases between them. The CDR3 is made up of 14 amino acids.

In this sample, this clonotype turned up a few times. This chain links TRBV6-1 with TRBJ1-5; D remains ambiguous. CDR1 is MNHNS and CDR2 is SASEGT in the germline V gene. This CDR3 contains 15 residues. Trimming removed 6 bases from V and 4 bases from J, with 16 bases in between. DNA for the CDR3: TGTGCCAGCAGCCCTTATCCCGGGAATAATCAGCCCCAGCATTTT. Residues: CASSPYPGNNQPQHF.

The table lists this clonotype with a few counts. This chain uses TRBV14 with TRBJ1-4; the D is unclear. This CDR3 comprises 15 residues. Trimming took off 0 bases at V and 4 bases at J, with 9 bases between the two ends. The germline CDR1 and CDR2 sequences are SGHDN and FVKESK. This chain's CDR3 is CASSQDRTNNEKLFF. The CDR3 coding sequence is TGTGCCAGCAGCCAAGATAGGACCAATAATGAAAAACTGTTTTTT.

In its sample, this clonotype was seen a few times. This sequence joins TRBV5-6 and TRBJ2-5; D is unclear. V lost 1 base, J lost 1 base, and 8 bases lay in between. Germline lookup yields CDR1 SGHDT and CDR2 YYEEEE. The CDR3 contains 14 residues. CDR3 nucleotide sequence: TGTGCCAGCAGCTTGCGGGTAACCCAAGAGACCCAGTACTTC. Protein sequence: CASSLRVTQETQYF.

The chain recombines TRBV3-1 with TRBJ1-2; TRBD1 might be the D (5 bases). V lost 0 bases and J lost 5, with 10 bases in between. The CDR3 runs 14 residues. Germline CDR1 is LGHDT and CDR2 is YNNKEL (reference sequence). As DNA, the CDR3 is TGTGCCAGCAGCCAAGATATTTCAGGGTATGGCTACACCTTC. It specifies CASSQDISGYGYTF.

This clonotype was observed many times. The chain employs TRBV28 and TRBJ2-1; 11 bases are shared with TRBD2. CDR3 length: 16 amino acids. Trimming cost V 5 bases and J 4 bases; bases outside gene matches: 7. Germline V gene data show CDR1 as MDHEN and CDR2 as SYDVKM. The CDR3 nucleotides read TGTGCCAGCAGTCCCGCAGGGACTAGCGGATACAATGAGCAGTTCTTC. It translates to CASSPAGTSGYNEQFF.

In its sample, this clonotype was seen many times. The rearrangement links TRBV3-1 to TRBJ2-2; D gene uncertain. Germline V gene data show CDR1 as LGHDT and CDR2 as YNNKEL (reference sequence). The CDR3 loop spans 13 amino acids. The V and J ends lost 6 bases and 1 base respectively, with 6 bases between them. CDR3 sequence: CASRVENTGELFF. CDR3 DNA: TGTGCCAGCAGGGTCGAGAACACCGGGGAGCTGTTTTTT.

This clonotype occurred a few times. The chain has TRBV7-9 and TRBJ1-6, with 7 bases matching TRBD1. V was clipped by 5 bases and J by 12 bases; unmatched bases: 13. This CDR3 has 15 amino acids. Germline CDR1 is SEHNR and CDR2 is FQNEAQ (reference sequence). This CDR3 is CASSTSTGNSGPLHF. CDR3 nucleotide sequence: TGTGCCAGCAGCACCTCGACAGGGAATTCCGGACCCCTCCACTTT.

Concerning this clonotype: An end of the junction does not agree with germline; a read error may underlie this. The rearrangement links TRBV7-9 to TRBJ1-6; no firm D call. In germline, CDR1 is SEHNR, CDR2 FQNEAQ (reference sequence). CDR3 size: 22 residues. CDR3 region: CASSLVWNEDPETSSYNPPLHF. The DNA of the CDR3 is TGTGCCAGCAGCTTAGTTTGGAACGAAGACCCTGAAACGAGCTCCTATAATCCACCCCTCCACTTT. Drawing the rest from reference TRBV7-9 and TRBJ1-6, the complete variable domain is DTGVSQNPRHKITKRGQNVTFRCDPISEHNRLYWYRQTLGQGPEFLTYFQNEAQLEKSRLLSDRFSAERPKGSFSTLEIQRTEQGDSAMYLCASSLVWNEDPETSSYNPPLHFGNGTRLTVT.

In this sample, this clonotype turned up many times. The V and J genes are TRBV20-1 and TRBJ2-1, with TRBD2 matching over 7 bases. Looked up from germline, CDR1 is DFQATT and CDR2 is SNEGSKA (reference sequence). The CDR3 loop spans 12 amino acids. With V trimmed by 3 bases and J by 8 bases, 4 bases remained unmatched. This chain's CDR3 is CSASHLADEQFF. The CDR3 nucleotides are TGCAGTGCTAGCCATCTAGCGGATGAGCAGTTCTTC.

The chain couples TRBV11-2 to TRBJ2-1; maybe TRBD1 (7 bases). The CDR3 is made up of 16 amino acids. Germline V gene data show CDR1 as SGHAT and CDR2 as FQNNGV. V lost 0 bases to trimming and J lost 7 bases, with 16 bases between them. CDR3 in DNA: TGTGCCAGCAGCTTAGATCGGGGGACAGCCGCAAATGAGCAGTTCTTC. Translating it yields CASSLDRGTAANEQFF.